These 17 T cell receptor beta chains were sequenced from one sample in a study of shared clonotypes between healthy human individuals. Produced via immunoSEQ multiplex PCR; TCRdb's table is partial and in-frame only. The table has some 1,400,000 clones, roughly 96% seen once; the top ten hold approximately 1%. The specimen was naive CD4+ T cells sorted from blood. Specified subset: CD45RA+ positively selected. These receptors were obtained from a man aged 25 to 45 in good health.

This clone was seen a single time. CDR3: CASSLSGRYEKLFF. In DNA, the CDR3 is TGTGCCAGCAGTTTATCGGGACGATATGAAAAACTGTTTTTT. The chain joins TRBV28 to TRBJ1-4; D perhaps matches TRBD1 (5 bases). V was cut by 1 base and J by 6 bases, with 9 bases left in between. This CDR3 spans 14 amino acids. From germline, CDR1 is MDHEN and CDR2 SYDVKM.

The chain uses TRBV11-2 and TRBJ2-7; D ambiguous. The germline V gene has CDR1 SGHAT and CDR2 FQNNGV. V gave up 8 bases and J gave up 3 bases, with 8 bases separating them. The CDR3 covers 11 residues. The CDR3 DNA reads TGTGCCAGCCAGTCTTTCTACGAGCAGTACTTC. The encoded protein is CASQSFYEQYF.

The chain links TRBV6-5 to TRBJ1-4; D not resolved. Germline CDR1 reads MNHEY; CDR2 reads SVGAGI. The CDR3 spans 15 residues. V lost 6 bases and J 5 bases, leaving 16 bases between the germline ends. The CDR3 reads CASRAFLEGNEKLFF. CDR3 bases: TGTGCCAGCAGAGCTTTCCTAGAGGGCAATGAAAAACTGTTTTTT.

The gene calls are TRBV5-5 and TRBJ2-1; TRBD2 matches at 12 bases. The CDR3 extends over 16 amino acids. CDR1 is SGHKS, CDR2 YYEKEE, per germline (reference sequence). Trimming at V came to 4 bases and at J to 4 bases, leaving 6 bases not matched to a gene. DNA for the CDR3: TGTGCCAGCAGCCCTAGCGGGAGGGGCTATTACAATGAGCAGTTCTTC. This codes for CASSPSGRGYYNEQFF.

V gene TRBV11-2 combines with J gene TRBJ1-1; D gene uncertain. Per germline, CDR1 SGHAT and CDR2 FQNNGV. The CDR3 is made up of 14 amino acids. Trimming cost V 0 bases and J 11 bases, with 16 bases left between them. In DNA, the CDR3 is TGTGCCAGCAGCTTAGATCTGTTGTCGCAGGCGGCTTTCTTT. It translates to CASSLDLLSQAAFF.

V usage is TRBV7-9 and J usage is TRBJ2-7; D call uncertain. The CDR3 loop spans 11 amino acids. Trimming took off 5 bases at V and 5 bases at J, with 7 bases between the two ends. Per germline, CDR1 SEHNR and CDR2 FQNEAQ (reference sequence). CDR3 sequence: CASSQRHEQYF. DNA for the CDR3: TGTGCCAGCAGCCAACGCCACGAGCAGTACTTC.

The chain carries TRBV29-1 and TRBJ2-5; TRBD1 matches at 9 bases. With V trimmed by 4 bases and J by 5 bases, 8 bases remained unmatched. CDR3 length: 14 residues. Germline CDR1 is SQVTM and CDR2 is ANQGSEA. CDR3 DNA: TGCAGCGTTGTCCCACAGGGGGCAATGGAGACCCAGTACTTC. Protein sequence: CSVVPQGAMETQYF.

The gene calls are TRBV9 and TRBJ1-2; TRBD1 agrees at 8 bases. With 3 bases clipped from V and 6 bases from J, the junction kept 7 bases outside the gene matches. Per the germline V gene, CDR1 is SGDLS and CDR2 is YYNGEE. CDR3 size: 14 residues. The CDR3 DNA is TGTGCCAGCAGCGCCCTACAGGGGGAGAATGGCTACACCTTC. Translating gives CASSALQGENGYTF. Drawing the rest from reference TRBV9 and TRBJ1-2, the complete variable domain is DSGVTQTPKHLITATGQRVTLRCSPRSGDLSVYWYQQSLDQGLQFLIQYYNGEERAKGNILERFSAQQFPDLHSELNLSSLELGDSALYFCASSALQGENGYTFGSGTRLTVV.

The rearrangement joins TRBV28 to TRBJ2-7; 7 bases agree with TRBD1. The CDR3 runs 15 residues. J lost 0 bases, V lost 10 bases, and 12 bases had no gene match. CDR1 is MDHEN, CDR2 SYDVKM, per germline. The CDR3 loop is CATSPGQDSSYEQYF. CDR3 DNA: TGTGCCACCTCGCCAGGACAGGATAGCTCCTACGAGCAGTACTTC.

The chain employs TRBV5-1 and TRBJ2-7; 10 bases match TRBD1. This CDR3 is 17 amino acids long. The germline V gene has CDR1 SGHRS and CDR2 YFSETQ. Losses at the gene ends were 7 bases for V and 0 bases for J; bases not matched to a gene: 13. The CDR3 DNA sequence: TGCGCCAGCCGACCCGGGACAGGGGCCATTAGCTCCTACGAGCAGTACTTC. Protein sequence: CASRPGTGAISSYEQYF.

The DNA of the CDR3 is TGTGCCACCTCCAAAGGGGGAGAAGCTTTCTTT. Protein: CATSKGGEAFF. This chain connects TRBV15 to TRBJ1-1, with D perhaps TRBD1 (6 bases). The germline V gene encodes CDR1 LNHNV and CDR2 YYDKDF (reference sequence). Trimming cost V 8 bases and J 8 bases, with 12 bases left between them. The CDR3 length is 11 residues.

This chain uses TRBV19 with TRBJ2-7; D ambiguous. V lost 7 bases, J lost 5 bases, and 15 bases lay in between. Germline V gene lookup returns CDR1 LNHDA and CDR2 SQIVND (reference sequence). The CDR3 runs to 13 residues. The CDR3 DNA follows: TGTGCCAGTAAGGGCTGGCCTGAAGACGAGCAGTACTTC. Its translation is CASKGWPEDEQYF. The full variable domain, its missing parts supplied by reference TRBV19 and TRBJ2-7, is DGGITQSPKYLFRKEGQNVTLSCEQNLNHDAMYWYRQDPGQGLRLIYYSQIVNDFQKGDIAEGYSVSREKKESFPLTVTSAQKNPTAFYLCASKGWPEDEQYFGPGTRLTVT.

CDR3 loop: CASSSTGAATNEKLFF. Written as DNA, the CDR3 is TGTGCCAGCAGCTCGACAGGGGCAGCAACTAATGAAAAACTGTTTTTT. The V call is TRBV28, the J call TRBJ1-4, with 8 bases identical to TRBD1. The trim removed 6 bases at V and 0 bases at J, leaving 6 bases unmatched. CDR3 length equals 16 residues. Per germline, CDR1 MDHEN and CDR2 SYDVKM.

The chain has TRBV29-1 and TRBJ2-7; possibly TRBD1 for D (5 bases). The V end lost 5 bases, the J end lost 7 bases, and 15 bases lay between the germline ends. Germline V gives CDR1 SQVTM, CDR2 ANQGSEA. The CDR3 totals 12 residues. This CDR3 reads CSVSPMKGEQYF. The CDR3 DNA follows: TGCAGCGTTAGCCCTATGAAGGGGGAGCAGTACTTC.

The rearrangement uses TRBV2 and TRBJ1-1; no clear D. Germline CDR1 is SNHLY and CDR2 is FYNNEI. The CDR3 loop spans 14 amino acids. The V gene lost 1 base and the J gene lost 5 bases, with 11 bases spanning the gap. In DNA, the CDR3 is TGTGCCAGCAGTGAAGTGGTGGGTGGTACTGAAGCTTTCTTT. Its protein is CASSEVVGGTEAFF.

V and J are TRBV5-1 and TRBJ2-3; D is uncertain. The length of the CDR3 is 15 residues. V lost 3 bases and J 1 base, leaving 12 bases between the germline ends. CDR1 is SGHRS, CDR2 YFSETQ, per germline. CDR3 DNA: TGCGCCAGCAGCTCCAACTGGTATCGCACAGATACGCAGTATTTT. Translated, it gives CASSSNWYRTDTQYF.

V and J are TRBV29-1 and TRBJ1-1; D remains unclear. The germline V gene encodes CDR1 SQVTM and CDR2 ANQGSEA. There are 12 residues in the CDR3. Trimming removed 4 bases at V and 4 bases at J, with 10 bases between. CDR3 amino acids: CSVGGIVTEAFF. Written as DNA, the CDR3 is TGCAGCGTTGGCGGGATAGTCACTGAAGCTTTCTTT.